The next 27 T cell receptor beta chains were all read from a single sample in a study of blood T cell repertoires in COVID-19. Assay used: immunoSEQ multiplex PCR; TCRdb lists only in-frame clones, some missing. The sample lists 200,000 to 250,000 clones, roughly 84% occurring once. The sequenced sample consisted of peripheral blood. The receptors shown here come from a middle-aged woman who had recovered from COVID-19.

V usage is TRBV4-3 and J usage is TRBJ1-5, with D maybe TRBD1 (5 bases). V was pared by 0 bases and J by 7 bases, with 16 bases between. CDR3 size: 16 residues. Germline values: CDR1 LGHNA, CDR2 YSLEER. CDR3 nucleotides: TGCGCCAGCAGCCAAGATTGGTCTCCGGGGGACCAGCCCCAGCATTTT. This codes for CASSQDWSPGDQPQHF.

J is TRBJ1-4 and V is TRBV28, with D perhaps TRBD1 (5 bases). V dropped 2 bases and J dropped 3 bases, with 13 bases sitting between them. The CDR3 sequence is 16 residues long. The germline CDR1 and CDR2 sequences are MDHEN and SYDVKM. This CDR3 is CASSLIMTVANEKLFF. CDR3 in DNA: TGTGCCAGCAGTTTAATAATGACAGTAGCTAATGAAAAACTGTTTTTT.

CDR3 sequence reads: CASSSSGGSGETQYF. The CDR3 DNA sequence: TGTGCCAGCAGCTCTAGCGGGGGGTCGGGGGAGACCCAGTACTTC. This chain links TRBV7-2 with TRBJ2-5; 11 bases match TRBD2. The V gene's germline CDR1 is SGHTA and CDR2 FQGNSA. CDR3 length: 15 residues. Losses at the gene ends were 4 bases for V and 5 bases for J; bases not matched to a gene: 6.

V usage is TRBV28 and J usage is TRBJ1-6, with D possibly being TRBD1 (6 bases). The CDR3 length is 14 residues. Trimming shortened V by 4 bases and J by 9 bases, and 13 bases separated the two germline ends. CDR1 is MDHEN, CDR2 SYDVKM, per germline. This CDR3 reads CASSSWTRGSPLHF. The CDR3 DNA reads TGTGCCAGCAGTTCCTGGACCAGGGGTTCACCCCTCCACTTT. The variable domain in full, with the rest retrieved from reference TRBV28 and TRBJ1-6, is DVKVTQSSRYLVKRTGEKVFLECVQDMDHENMFWYRQDPGLGLRLIYFSYDVKMKEKGDIPEGYSVSREKKERFSLILESASTNQTSMYLCASSSWTRGSPLHFGNGTRLTVT.

The V and J genes are TRBV5-1 and TRBJ1-2; possible D gene TRBD1, 6 bases. The ends were cut back, 5 bases at V and 3 bases at J, with 14 bases in the middle. Germline CDR1 is SGHRS and CDR2 is YFSETQ. The CDR3 consists of 14 residues. The DNA of the CDR3 is TGCGCCAGCAGGGTTTCGGGACAAGACTATGGCTACACCTTC. This gives the protein CASRVSGQDYGYTF.

This rearrangement joins TRBV5-6 to TRBJ1-5; D gene unclear. Germline assignment: CDR1 SGHDT and CDR2 YYEEEE. The CDR3 is made up of 13 amino acids. Trimming cost V 7 bases and J 7 bases, with 15 bases left between them. In DNA form, the CDR3 reads TGTGCCAGCGGCATCTGGGGAGGACAGCCCCAGCATTTT. Protein product: CASGIWGGQPQHF.

The rearrangement links TRBV5-1 to TRBJ2-7; 9 nucleotides align to TRBD2. The CDR3 is made up of 14 amino acids. V was clipped by 3 bases and J by 2 bases; unmatched bases: 3. Looked up from germline, CDR1 is SGHRS and CDR2 is YFSETQ. The CDR3 DNA reads TGCGCCAGCAGCTGGGCTAGCGGGGCCTACGAGCAGTACTTC. Amino acids: CASSWASGAYEQYF.

The V call is TRBV6-2 or TRBV6-3, the J call TRBJ1-5; 7 nucleotides line up with TRBD1. V lost 1 base, J lost 8 bases, and 11 bases stayed unmatched. The CDR3 sequence is 16 residues long. The V gene's germline CDR1 is MNHEY and CDR2 SVGEGT. The CDR3: CASSYFTGTVGEPQHF. The CDR3 DNA reads TGTGCCAGCAGTTACTTTACCGGGACAGTTGGAGAGCCCCAGCATTTT.

This chain joins TRBV5-1 and TRBJ2-7, with a weak D call TRBD1 (5 bases). With 0 bases removed from V and 2 bases from J, the gap between germline ends came to 9 bases. This CDR3 region has 14 residues. Germline CDR1 and CDR2: SGHRS and YFSETQ. CDR3 bases: TGCGCCAGCAGCTTGGGGACAAGAACCTACGAGCAGTACTTC. This gives the protein CASSLGTRTYEQYF.

The gene calls are TRBV28 and TRBJ2-5; 8 nucleotides line up with TRBD2. Looked up from germline, CDR1 is MDHEN and CDR2 is SYDVKM. V lost 4 bases, J lost 4 bases, and 17 bases stayed unmatched. CDR3 length: 18 amino acids. DNA for the CDR3: TGTGCCAGCAGTTCGTTTGGCGGGGGGAATTATGTTGGAGAGACCCAGTACTTC. Encoded protein: CASSSFGGGNYVGETQYF.

The chain has TRBV6-5 and TRBJ2-7; 9 bases align to TRBD1. This CDR3 comprises 15 residues. V was clipped by 6 bases and J by 4 bases; unmatched bases: 10. CDR1 and CDR2 from the germline V gene are MNHEY and SVGAGI. For the CDR3, the DNA is TGTGCCAGCAGACTTGGGACAGGGACTAAATACGAGCAGTACTTC. This codes for CASRLGTGTKYEQYF.

The chain employs TRBV19 and TRBJ1-6; D may be TRBD1 (6 bases). V was pared by 5 bases and J by 7 bases, with 12 bases between. The CDR3 is 14 residues long. Per germline, CDR1 LNHDA and CDR2 SQIVND (reference sequence). The CDR3 bases are TGTGCCAGTAGTCCAGGGGCTAGGAATTCACCCCTCCACTTT. Its protein product is CASSPGARNSPLHF.

This CDR3 is CASSIDGNTGELFF. The CDR3 DNA sequence: TGTGCCAGTAGTATAGACGGGAACACCGGGGAGCTGTTTTTT. This rearrangement joins TRBV19 to TRBJ2-2, with no clear D. Trimming pared 0 bases from V and 1 base from J, leaving 3 bases between. CDR1 and CDR2 from the germline V gene are LNHDA and SQIVND (reference sequence). The CDR3 totals 14 residues. The variable domain in full, completed from reference TRBV19 and TRBJ2-2, reads DGGITQSPKYLFRKEGQNVTLSCEQNLNHDAMYWYRQDPGQGLRLIYYSQIVNDFQKGDIAEGYSVSREKKESFPLTVTSAQKNPTAFYLCASSIDGNTGELFFGEGSRLTVL.

A single count supports this clone. V usage is TRBV2 and J usage is TRBJ1-4, with no clear D. Trimming left V 8 bases short and J 7 bases short, with 20 bases between. Looked up from germline, CDR1 is SNHLY and CDR2 is FYNNEI. There are 15 residues in the CDR3. DNA of the CDR3: TGTGCCAGCCTCGCTGTTCGAGGCGGTTTTGAAAAACTGTTTTTT. This gives the protein CASLAVRGGFEKLFF.

This clone was seen a handful of times. The chain recombines TRBV5-1 with TRBJ1-2; the D is unclear. Trimming took 1 base from V and 3 from J, leaving 13 bases between them. CDR1 is SGHRS and CDR2 is YFSETQ in the germline V gene. The CDR3 consists of 15 residues. CDR3 DNA: TGCGCCAGCAGCTTGAACGAGAACTACTACTATGGCTACACCTTC. Amino acid sequence: CASSLNENYYYGYTF. The variable domain in full, with the rest retrieved from reference TRBV5-1 and TRBJ1-2, is KAGVTQTPRYLIKTRGQQVTLSCSPISGHRSVSWYQQTPGQGLQFLFEYFSETQRNKGNFPGRFSGRQFSNSRSEMNVSTLELGDSALYLCASSLNENYYYGYTFGSGTRLTVV.

The chain has TRBV5-6 and TRBJ2-7; a weak D match, TRBD2 (6 bases). The germline V and J ends were trimmed by 4 bases and 5 bases, with 13 bases remaining between them. Germline values: CDR1 SGHDT, CDR2 YYEEEE. The CDR3 has 13 amino acids. In DNA, the CDR3 is TGTGCCAGCAGCCCATTGGGGGAGGACGAGCAGTACTTC. Translating gives CASSPLGEDEQYF.

V usage is TRBV14 and J usage is TRBJ1-2; 7 nucleotides agree with TRBD1. The CDR3 extends over 14 amino acids. Germline values: CDR1 SGHDN, CDR2 FVKESK. V was clipped by 0 bases and J by 4 bases; unmatched bases: 2. The CDR3 DNA follows: TGTGCCAGCAGCCAAGACAGGGGGGCCTATGGCTACACCTTC. Protein sequence: CASSQDRGAYGYTF.

J is TRBJ2-1 and V is TRBV11-3, with a possible D match to TRBD1 (5 bases). V was clipped by 9 bases and J by 6 bases, with 6 bases between them. There are 10 residues in the CDR3. The germline CDR1 and CDR2 sequences are SGHNT and YENEEA. In DNA, the CDR3 is TGTGCCAGTCAGGGCAATGAGCAGTTCTTC. It yields the protein CASQGNEQFF.

This chain joins TRBV2 and TRBJ1-2, with D possibly TRBD1 on 6 matching bases. V lost 1 base, J lost 8 bases, and 14 bases lay in between. The length of the CDR3 is 14 residues. Germline values: CDR1 SNHLY, CDR2 FYNNEI. Here the CDR3 reads CASSEEDSPEGYTF. The CDR3 DNA sequence: TGTGCCAGCAGTGAAGAGGACAGCCCTGAAGGCTACACCTTC.

A few counts support this clone. The DNA for the CDR3 is TGTGCCAGCAGTCCGCGGGGGCCCTGGGAGCTGCACGAGCAGTACTTC. Protein: CASSPRGPWELHEQYF. This chain links TRBV6-2 or TRBV6-3 with TRBJ2-7; D may be TRBD2 (7 bases). Germline V lookup: CDR1 MNHEY, CDR2 SVGEGT. The CDR3 is 16 amino acids. Trimming removed 5 bases from V and 5 bases from J, with 22 bases in between.

The gene calls are TRBV5-1 and TRBJ2-1; D possibly corresponds to TRBD2 (7 bases). The germline V gene has CDR1 SGHRS and CDR2 YFSETQ. The CDR3 runs 17 residues. V was pared by 4 bases and J by 8 bases, with 25 bases between. The CDR3 protein is CASSNGLDSLYRDEQFF. The CDR3 bases are TGCGCCAGCAGCAACGGACTAGACTCGCTATACAGGGATGAGCAGTTCTTC.

This clone was observed a few times. The rearrangement joins TRBV2 to TRBJ2-5; 8 positions match TRBD2. The CDR3 length is 14 residues. V lost 8 bases to trimming and J lost 4 bases; unmatched junction nucleotides: 9. Germline V CDR1 and CDR2: SNHLY, FYNNEI. CDR3 in amino acids: CASVRYRGGETQYF. The CDR3 DNA reads TGTGCCAGCGTGAGGTACCGGGGGGGAGAGACCCAGTACTTC.

This clone was counted a few times. This rearrangement joins TRBV2 to TRBJ1-1; no clear D. Germline lookup yields CDR1 SNHLY and CDR2 FYNNEI. V shed 6 bases and J shed 6 bases, with 5 bases lying between them. CDR3 length: 10 residues. CDR3 in DNA: TGTGCCAGCAGACGGGCTGAAGCTTTCTTT. This encodes CASRRAEAFF.

This chain links TRBV6-5 with TRBJ1-6; D is perhaps TRBD1 (5 bases). The length of the CDR3 is 14 residues. CDR1 is MNHEY and CDR2 is SVGAGI in the germline V gene. Trimming pared 6 bases from V and 3 bases from J, leaving 9 bases between. The CDR3 nucleotides are TGTGCCAGCAGGGTCGACAGCTATAATTCACCCCTCCACTTT. Amino acids: CASRVDSYNSPLHF.

The rearrangement uses TRBV5-1 and TRBJ2-5; D perhaps matches TRBD2 (6 bases). V was pared by 6 bases and J by 2 bases, with 11 bases between. Germline V lookup: CDR1 SGHRS, CDR2 YFSETQ. This CDR3 has 13 residues. This CDR3 reads CASIGGGQETQYF. The CDR3 coding sequence is TGCGCCAGCATCGGGGGAGGTCAAGAGACCCAGTACTTC.

The chain links TRBV5-1 to TRBJ1-1; tentatively, D is TRBD1 (6 bases). This CDR3 is built from 13 residues. The V gene lost 0 bases and the J gene lost 3 bases, with 6 bases spanning the gap. Germline lookup yields CDR1 SGHRS and CDR2 YFSETQ. CDR3 residues: CASSLDRDTEAFF. For the CDR3, the DNA is TGCGCCAGCAGCTTGGACAGGGACACTGAAGCTTTCTTT.

The chain couples TRBV4-1 to TRBJ1-4; 7 bases match TRBD1. The CDR3 runs to 15 residues. Losses at the gene ends were 1 base for V and 8 bases for J; bases not matched to a gene: 7. CDR1 and CDR2 from the germline V gene are MGHRA and YSYEKL. The CDR3 spells CASSQGDSRREKLFF. CDR3 bases: TGCGCCAGCAGCCAAGGGGACAGTCGGAGGGAAAAACTGTTTTTT.